This T cell receptor beta chain was found in a study of beta chain features in type 1 diabetes. Study results and caveats: In type 1 diabetes patients, VDJ junctions had fewer insertions; deletions at these junctions were more frequent.

Sequencing targeted expressed TCRB transcripts, as all isolated RNA had been reverse transcribed. The assay was immunoSEQ multiplex PCR, and TCRdb's table has in-frame clones only and misses some. The sample has about 620,000 clones, around 16% seen once. This clone was seen more than once but under ten times. Its specificity is not known. The CDR3 runs to 14 residues. Trimming took 6 bases from V and 4 from J, leaving 10 bases between them. In germline, CDR1 is MNHNS, CDR2 SASEGT. Sequenced: naive CD4+ T cells from blood. This receptor was taken from a man between 18 and 29 years old in good health. J is TRBJ2-6 and V is TRBV6-1; TRBD1 might be the D (6 bases). In nucleotides, the CDR3 is TGTGCCAGCAGGGAACAGGGAGGGGCCAACGTCCTGACTTTC. Translation: CASREQGGANVLTF.